This TCR beta chain was sequenced during a study of T cells in Graves' hyperthyroidism and ophthalmopathy. Study overall: Before any treatment, at initial diagnosis, peripheral blood was collected.

This clonotype was observed at least ten times. The antigen is undetermined. General observations from the study: The model's output predicted ophthalmopathy at a median of about 6.5 months prior to onset.

It was RNA transcripts that yielded the amplified TCR beta CDR3 regions. The HTBI primer set was used in a first-round RT-PCR of the TCR CDR3. TCRdb reprocessed the multiplex PCR reads via MiXCR and lists one record per CDR3 protein. The sample records about 400,000 distinct CDR3 sequences, about 15% being singletons. CDR1 and CDR2 (germline): LNHDA, SQIVND (reference sequence). V gave up 1 base and J gave up 4 bases, with 16 bases separating them. This CDR3 spans 17 amino acids. The sequencing sample was made of blood. This chain joins TRBV19 and TRBJ2-2; D is perhaps TRBD2 (6 bases). The origin of this receptor is a woman aged 25 to 45 with Graves' hyperthyroidism. CDR3 sequence: CASSIVRGGKGTGELFF. The CDR3 DNA reads TGTGCCAGTAGTATAGTTCGCGGCGGGAAAGGCACCGGGGAGCTGTTTTTT.